The rows below give T cell receptor beta chains drawn from one sample of a study of graft-versus-host responses after intestinal transplantation. The method was immunoSEQ multiplex PCR; TCRdb's version includes in-frame clones alone and lacks a portion of them. The data show some 90,000 clones, around 93% seen once. Their specific antigens are unknown. This sample comprised unstimulated CD8+ T cells sorted from spleen or lymph node cells, obtained before intestinal transplant. The receptors come from a human donor who received an intestinal transplant. The CDR3 runs from the conserved cysteine through the conserved F or W. A D gene is named only where the DNA matches it firmly. Clone size is given for some rows only: seen once, a few or many times, or a class if the clone is expanded.

D,size,J,V,CDR3,DNA
TRBD1,.,TRBJ1-2,TRBV13,CASSLGTGTVDGYTF,TGTGCCAGCAGCTTAGGTACCGGGACAGTCGATGGCTACACCTTC
TRBD2,.,TRBJ2-1,TRBV7-8,CASSFVSGSSYNEQFF,TGTGCCAGCAGCTTCGTTAGCGGGAGCTCCTACAATGAGCAGTTCTTC
.,.,TRBJ2-7,TRBV5-4,CASSQGLGPIEQYF,TGTGCCAGCAGCCAGGGGTTAGGACCAATAGAGCAGTACTTC
TRBD1,once,TRBJ1-6,TRBV7-9,CATKQGEHSPLHF,TGTGCCACAAAACAGGGGGAGCATTCACCCCTCCACTTT
TRBD1,.,TRBJ2-2,TRBV30,CAWSSPGAGGYTGELFF,TGTGCCTGGAGTTCCCCTGGGGCAGGGGGTTATACCGGGGAGCTGTTTTTT
TRBD2,.,TRBJ2-1,TRBV4-2,CASSQDGAGGYNEQFF,TGTGCCAGCAGCCAAGACGGGGCGGGGGGGTACAATGAGCAGTTCTTC
TRBD1,.,TRBJ2-3,TRBV29-1,CSVVGTGPTDTQYF,TGCAGCGTTGTTGGGACAGGTCCCACAGATACGCAGTATTTT
TRBD1,.,TRBJ1-1,TRBV7-9,CASSPLGQGNTEAFF,TGTGCCAGCAGCCCGCTCGGACAGGGCAACACTGAAGCTTTCTTT
TRBD1,.,TRBJ2-7,TRBV19,CASSPGTGGTYEQYF,TGTGCCAGTAGCCCCGGGACAGGGGGCACCTACGAGCAGTACTTC
TRBD1,.,TRBJ2-1,TRBV5-1,CASSLGPGTGSYNEQFF,TGCGCCAGCAGCTTGGGGCCCGGGACAGGATCCTACAATGAGCAGTTCTTC
TRBD1,.,TRBJ1-2,TRBV27,CASTMNRGPGGYTF,TGTGCCAGCACCATGAACAGGGGGCCGGGAGGCTACACCTTC
.,.,TRBJ2-5,TRBV5-5,CASSLGTATQETQYF,TGTGCCAGCAGCTTGGGGACAGCAACCCAAGAGACCCAGTACTTC
TRBD2,.,TRBJ2-7,TRBV6-1,CASSPSGASSYEQYF,TGTGCCAGCAGTCCCAGCGGGGCGAGCTCCTACGAGCAGTACTTC
.,.,TRBJ2-5,TRBV18,CASSPPAQETQYF,TGTGCCAGCTCACCACCAGCACAAGAGACCCAGTACTTC
.,.,TRBJ1-4,TRBV7-8,CASSLVPGYIVEKLFF,TGTGCCAGCAGCTTAGTGCCAGGCTATATAGTCGAAAAACTGTTTTTT
.,.,TRBJ2-7,TRBV4-3,CASSQAWGGSYEQYF,TGCGCCAGCAGCCAAGCCTGGGGCGGCTCCTACGAGCAGTACTTC
TRBD2,.,TRBJ2-1,TRBV14,CASSQDVWVAGYNEQFF,TGTGCCAGCAGCCAAGATGTTTGGGTAGCGGGATACAATGAGCAGTTCTTC
TRBD2,.,TRBJ2-1,TRBV4-1,CASSPTSGGASYNEQFF,TGCGCCAGCAGTCCCACTAGCGGGGGGGCCTCCTACAATGAGCAGTTCTTC
TRBD1,.,TRBJ1-1,TRBV7-9,CASSRTGIQNTEAFF,TGTGCCAGCAGCAGGACAGGGATTCAGAACACTGAAGCTTTCTTT
TRBD1,.,TRBJ1-5,TRBV13,CASSFGQGRHQPQHF,TGTGCCAGCAGCTTCGGACAGGGGAGGCATCAGCCCCAGCATTTT
TRBD1,.,TRBJ2-7,TRBV5-1,CASSSGQGLSYEQYF,TGCGCCAGCAGCTCCGGACAGGGCCTCTCCTACGAGCAGTACTTC
TRBD2,.,TRBJ2-1,TRBV25-1,CASGTSAGNEQFF,TGTGCCAGTGGGACTAGCGCGGGCAATGAGCAGTTCTTC
TRBD2,.,TRBJ2-5,TRBV4-2,CASSRIDGLAGQETQYF,TGTGCCAGCAGCCGCATTGACGGGCTAGCGGGGCAAGAGACCCAGTACTTC
.,once,TRBJ2-2,TRBV4-1,CASSQERANTGELFF,TGCGCCAGCAGCCAAGAGAGGGCTAACACCGGGGAGCTGTTTTTT
TRBD2,.,TRBJ2-1,TRBV5-6,CASRLGAGLYNEQFF,TGTGCCAGCCGGTTAGGAGCGGGACTCTACAATGAGCAGTTCTTC
TRBD2,.,TRBJ2-7,TRBV5-5,CASSLGLAEGEYF,TGTGCCAGCAGCTTGGGCCTAGCGGAGGGAGAGTACTTC
TRBD2,.,TRBJ2-1,TRBV5-8,CASSLGTSGYNEQFF,TGTGCCAGCAGCTTAGGGACTAGCGGTTACAATGAGCAGTTCTTC
TRBD2,.,TRBJ2-7,TRBV5-4,CASSSTGTSPYEQYF,TGTGCCAGCAGCTCAACCGGGACTAGTCCCTACGAGCAGTACTTC
TRBD1,.,TRBJ1-1,TRBV30,CAWHPGQRTEAFF,TGTGCCTGGCATCCGGGACAGAGGACTGAAGCTTTCTTT